This T cell receptor (beta chain) was sequenced in a study of T cell responses to AZD1222 COVID-19 vaccine. Here immunoSEQ multiplex PCR was the method, and the copy in TCRdb shows in-frame clones only, minus some. The table has around 160,000 clones, approximately 90% seen once. Source: peripheral blood, taken 28 days after the second AZD1222 dose. The TCR comes from an adult who received the AZD1222 COVID-19 vaccine.

The CDR3 reads CASSVDRDGYTF. DNA for the CDR3: TGCGCCAGCAGCGTTGACAGGGATGGCTACACCTTC. The genes are TRBV5-1 and TRBJ1-2, with 7 bases lining up with TRBD1. The germline gives CDR1 SGHRS, CDR2 YFSETQ. With V trimmed by 4 bases and J by 6 bases, 3 bases remained unmatched. The CDR3 is 12 residues long. Full variable domain (rest looked up from reference TRBV5-1 and TRBJ1-2): KAGVTQTPRYLIKTRGQQVTLSCSPISGHRSVSWYQQTPGQGLQFLFEYFSETQRNKGNFPGRFSGRQFSNSRSEMNVSTLELGDSALYLCASSVDRDGYTFGSGTRLTVV.